The 24 T cell receptor beta chains below all came from one sample that was sequenced in a study of blood T cell repertoires in COVID-19. Sequenced by immunoSEQ multiplex PCR; TCRdb stores in-frame clones only, minus some. The profile shows around 260,000 clones, about nine tenths of them singletons. The material sequenced was peripheral blood. These receptors were taken from a middle-aged woman who had recovered from COVID-19.

The chain links TRBV15 to TRBJ2-7; TRBD1 matches 8 bases. Germline trimming cut 5 bases from V and 6 bases from J; bases unmatched to any gene: 15. Germline loops: CDR1 LNHNV, CDR2 YYDKDF (reference sequence). The CDR3 extends over 16 amino acids. Written as DNA, the CDR3 is TGTGCCACCAGCCATATCGGGCAGGGGGCGAGCGCCGAGCAGTACTTC. Amino acids: CATSHIGQGASAEQYF.

The chain joins TRBV5-1 to TRBJ2-1; 8 bases agree with TRBD2. From germline, CDR1 is SGHRS and CDR2 YFSETQ. The CDR3 has 15 residues. V lost 6 bases and J lost 2; bases outside the gene matches: 7. This CDR3 is CASTFPGGPYNEQFF. CDR3 DNA sequence: TGCGCCAGCACCTTCCCGGGGGGGCCCTACAATGAGCAGTTCTTC.

The chain has TRBV19 and TRBJ1-4; TRBD1 matches at 7 bases. Per the germline V gene, CDR1 is LNHDA and CDR2 is SQIVND (reference sequence). Trimming removed 6 bases from V and 6 bases from J; junction bases left unmatched: 10. The CDR3 sequence is 15 residues long. The CDR3 sequence is CASSPVGQFYEKLFF. For the CDR3, the DNA is TGTGCCAGTAGCCCCGTGGGACAGTTTTATGAAAAACTGTTTTTT.

The V and J genes are TRBV24-1 and TRBJ2-1; 9 bases fit TRBD1. CDR3 size: 14 residues. Looked up from germline, CDR1 is KGHDR and CDR2 is SFDVKD. Trimming took 12 bases from V and 6 from J; bases not matched to a gene: 11. CDR3: CAASSGQGSNEQFF. CDR3 nucleotide sequence: TGTGCCGCATCCTCGGGACAGGGATCCAATGAGCAGTTCTTC.

This clone was recorded a few times. The genes are TRBV15 and TRBJ2-5; tentatively, D is TRBD1 (6 bases). The ends were cut back, 4 bases at V and 4 bases at J, with 16 bases in the middle. The CDR3 is 15 amino acids. Germline CDR1 reads LNHNV; CDR2 reads YYDKDF (reference sequence). As DNA, the CDR3 is TGTGCCACCAGCACCACGGTGGGGGCGGGAGAGACCCAGTACTTC. This translates into CATSTTVGAGETQYF.

This chain joins TRBV3-1 (or the pseudogene TRBV3-2) and TRBJ2-2, with TRBD2 as a possible D gene (6 bases). The CDR3 is 13 amino acids. Germline V gene sequence: CDR1 LGHDT, CDR2 YNNKEL (reference sequence). V lost 4 bases and J 10 bases, leaving 13 bases between the germline ends. CDR3 nucleotide sequence: TGTGCCAGCAGCCGGGACTTCCCCACGGAGCTGTTTTTT. This codes for CASSRDFPTELFF.

The gene calls are TRBV3-1 (or the pseudogene TRBV3-2) and TRBJ2-7; TRBD2 is a possible D gene (5 bases). Trimming took 4 bases from V and 4 from J, leaving 14 bases between them. Germline V gene lookup returns CDR1 LGHDT and CDR2 YNNKEL (reference sequence). This CDR3 comprises 14 residues. The CDR3 reads CASSPPEGVYEQYF. Here the CDR3 DNA reads TGTGCCAGCAGCCCCCCAGAGGGTGTATACGAGCAGTACTTC.

The chain has TRBV28 and TRBJ2-1, with a weak D call TRBD2 (7 bases). This CDR3 is built from 15 residues. CDR1 and CDR2 from the germline V gene are MDHEN and SYDVKM. V lost 8 bases, J lost 5 bases, and 19 bases lay in between. The CDR3 DNA follows: TGTGCCAGCGGGAGGGGTATAGGGGGGAACAATGAGCAGTTCTTC. Protein product: CASGRGIGGNNEQFF.

Ten or more counts support this clone. The J gene is TRBJ2-5, the V gene TRBV2; D remains ambiguous. V was trimmed by 1 base and J by 2 bases, leaving 8 bases between them. CDR1 and CDR2 (germline): SNHLY, FYNNEI. CDR3 size: 14 residues. CDR3 sequence reads: CASSEGLNQETQYF. CDR3 in DNA: TGTGCCAGCAGTGAAGGCCTAAATCAAGAGACCCAGTACTTC.

This sequence joins TRBV5-4 and TRBJ2-1; the D gene is possibly TRBD2 (6 bases). V lost 5 bases and J lost 2, with 17 bases in between. This CDR3 is built from 16 residues. From germline, CDR1 is SGHNT and CDR2 YYREEE (reference sequence). The CDR3 loop reads CASSSRRDSTYNEQFF. The CDR3 region has the DNA TGTGCCAGCAGTTCCCGGAGGGACTCCACCTACAATGAGCAGTTCTTC.

The rearrangement joins TRBV24-1 to TRBJ2-4; a weak D match, TRBD1 (6 bases). Germline loops: CDR1 KGHDR, CDR2 SFDVKD. This CDR3 comprises 13 residues. Between the trimmed V and J ends, which lost 6 bases and 6 bases, there was a span of 11 bases. CDR3 loop: CATSRGSGNIQYF. CDR3 coding DNA: TGTGCCACCAGTAGGGGGAGTGGAAACATTCAGTACTTC.

The chain joins TRBV5-4 to TRBJ2-5; the D is unclear. Between the trimmed V and J ends, which lost 2 bases and 2 bases, there was a span of 10 bases. Germline V gene sequence: CDR1 SGHNT, CDR2 YYREEE (reference sequence). The CDR3 length is 14 residues. The CDR3 nucleotides are TGTGCCAGCAGCTTAAAGGAGTTACAAGAGACCCAGTACTTC. Its protein is CASSLKELQETQYF.

This chain links TRBV19 with TRBJ2-3, with 7 bases fitting TRBD2. Germline CDR1 and CDR2: LNHDA and SQIVND (reference sequence). The CDR3 covers 16 residues. Trimming cost V 6 bases and J 1 base; bases outside gene matches: 10. The CDR3 bases are TGTGCCAGTAGCCGGCTCGGACTAGGCGGCACAGATACGCAGTATTTT. Protein product: CASSRLGLGGTDTQYF.

The chain recombines TRBV2 with TRBJ1-4; maybe TRBD1 (6 bases). The CDR3 consists of 14 residues. CDR1 and CDR2 from the germline V gene are SNHLY and FYNNEI. The V end lost 4 bases, the J end lost 5 bases, and 11 bases lay between the germline ends. The DNA for the CDR3 is TGTGCCAGCAGTGTATCAGGGGCAAATGAAAAACTGTTTTTT. Its translation is CASSVSGANEKLFF.

This rearrangement joins TRBV10-1 to TRBJ1-4; D perhaps matches TRBD1 (6 bases). Trimming took off 0 bases at V and 0 bases at J, with 14 bases between the two ends. Germline CDR1 reads WNHNN; CDR2 reads SYGVQD (reference sequence). The CDR3 has 18 amino acids. Written as DNA, the CDR3 is TGCGCCAGCAGTGAGTCTAAACAGGGTGATGCAACTAATGAAAAACTGTTTTTT. Translation gives CASSESKQGDATNEKLFF.

V is TRBV27 and J is TRBJ1-3; TRBD1 aligns across 7 bases. Germline V gene sequence: CDR1 MNHEY, CDR2 SMNVEV (reference sequence). V gave up 6 bases and J gave up 2 bases; unmatched junction bases: 4. There are 14 residues in the CDR3. The CDR3 sequence is CASRPTGAGNTIYF. CDR3 nucleotide sequence: TGTGCCAGCAGGCCTACAGGGGCTGGAAACACCATATATTTT.

The CDR3 DNA is TGTGCCAGCAGCTTAACAGCCCCTGAAGCTTTCTTT. It specifies CASSLTAPEAFF. This chain links TRBV7-8 with TRBJ1-1; D not resolved. The CDR3 contains 12 residues. From germline, CDR1 is SGHVS and CDR2 FQNEAQ. The germline V and J ends were trimmed by 2 bases and 6 bases, with 7 bases remaining between them. Combining the CDR3 with reference TRBV7-8 and TRBJ1-1 gives the whole variable domain GAGVSQSPRYKVAKRGQDVALRCDPISGHVSLFWYQQALGQGPEFLTYFQNEAQLDKSGLPSDRFFAERPEGSVSTLKIQRTQQEDSAVYLCASSLTAPEAFFGQGTRLTVV.

The chain couples TRBV5-1 to TRBJ2-1; 10 bases are a match to TRBD2. J lost 5 bases, V lost 5 bases, and 10 bases had no gene match. Per the germline V gene, CDR1 is SGHRS and CDR2 is YFSETQ. The CDR3 is 16 residues long. The CDR3: CASRGSGRVYDNEQFF. CDR3 nucleotides: TGCGCCAGCAGGGGAAGCGGGAGGGTGTACGACAATGAGCAGTTCTTC.

This sequence joins TRBV15 and TRBJ2-5, with 13 bases identical to TRBD2. Germline values: CDR1 LNHNV, CDR2 YYDKDF (reference sequence). V lost 1 base to trimming and J lost 3 bases; unmatched junction nucleotides: 2. This CDR3 region has 16 residues. In DNA, the CDR3 is TGTGCCACCAGCAGAGGGACTAGCGGGAGCGAAGAGACCCAGTACTTC. This encodes CATSRGTSGSEETQYF.

The CDR3 DNA is TGTGCCAGCAGCCTAGAGGGACTAGCGGGCACCAATGAGCAGTTCTTC. This encodes CASSLEGLAGTNEQFF. V gene TRBV9 combines with J gene TRBJ2-1; 12 positions match TRBD2. This CDR3 is 16 amino acids long. V trimming: 4 bases; J trimming: 6 bases; junction bases outside the gene matches: 8. Germline-derived CDR1 and CDR2 are SGDLS and YYNGEE. Drawing the rest from reference TRBV9 and TRBJ2-1, the complete variable domain is DSGVTQTPKHLITATGQRVTLRCSPRSGDLSVYWYQQSLDQGLQFLIQYYNGEERAKGNILERFSAQQFPDLHSELNLSSLELGDSALYFCASSLEGLAGTNEQFFGPGTRLTVL.

This clone has only one observation. V gene TRBV7-3 combines with J gene TRBJ2-3; 8 bases map to TRBD1. The V and J ends lost 2 bases and 5 bases, in that order; junction bases with no gene match: 6. The CDR3 has 15 amino acids. Germline CDR1 SGHTA, CDR2 FQGTGA. CDR3 DNA sequence: TGTGCCAGCAGCTTATCGGGACAGGAAATAGATACGCAGTATTTT. This codes for CASSLSGQEIDTQYF.

This chain joins TRBV5-1 and TRBJ2-3; possibly TRBD2 for D (6 bases). The V end lost 2 bases, the J end lost 3 bases, and 19 bases lay between the germline ends. Germline-derived CDR1 and CDR2 are SGHRS and YFSETQ. CDR3 length equals 17 residues. CDR3 sequence (DNA): TGCGCCAGCAGCTTAATGGTGTCCGGGAGCAGGACAGATACGCAGTATTTT. Its protein product is CASSLMVSGSRTDTQYF.

V gene TRBV9 combines with J gene TRBJ2-3, with D tentatively TRBD1 (6 bases). Germline CDR1 is SGDLS and CDR2 is YYNGEE. The CDR3 sequence is 16 residues long. Trimming left V 4 bases short and J 2 bases short, with 17 bases between. The CDR3 region is CASSTTTGEPTDTQYF. CDR3 in DNA: TGTGCCAGCAGCACCACGACAGGTGAGCCCACAGATACGCAGTATTTT.

In this sample, this clone turned up a few times. The chain recombines TRBV6-4 with TRBJ2-3, with 7 bases identical to TRBD2. The CDR3 covers 16 residues. The germline CDR1 and CDR2 sequences are MRHNA and SNTAGT. V shed 2 bases and J 0 bases; nucleotides not matched to a gene: 5. CDR3 in amino acids: CASSDEASGSTDTQYF. The CDR3 DNA follows: TGTGCCAGCAGTGACGAAGCTAGCGGAAGCACAGATACGCAGTATTTT.